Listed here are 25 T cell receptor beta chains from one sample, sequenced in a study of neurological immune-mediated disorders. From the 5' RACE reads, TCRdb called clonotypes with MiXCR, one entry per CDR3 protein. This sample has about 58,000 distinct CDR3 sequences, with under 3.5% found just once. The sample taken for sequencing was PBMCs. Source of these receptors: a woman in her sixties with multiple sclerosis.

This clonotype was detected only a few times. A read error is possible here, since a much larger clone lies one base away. As DNA, the CDR3 is TGCAGTGATAGTTCAAGGGTGGGAGAAAAACTGTTTTTT. Its translation: CSDSSRVGEKLFF. The chain couples TRBV20-1 to TRBJ1-4; D ambiguous. There are 13 residues in the CDR3. CDR1 is DFQATT, CDR2 SNEGSKA, per germline (reference sequence). Trimming shortened V by 7 bases and J by 8 bases, and 17 bases separated the two germline ends.

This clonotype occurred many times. The CDR3 reads CASSLNRGQPLHF. For the CDR3, the DNA is TGCGCCAGCAGCTTGAACAGGGGGCAACCCCTCCACTTT. The rearrangement joins TRBV5-1 to TRBJ1-6, with 9 nucleotides matching TRBD1. CDR3 length: 13 residues. Germline assignment: CDR1 SGHRS and CDR2 YFSETQ. V trimming: 1 base; J trimming: 12 bases; junction bases outside the gene matches: 2.

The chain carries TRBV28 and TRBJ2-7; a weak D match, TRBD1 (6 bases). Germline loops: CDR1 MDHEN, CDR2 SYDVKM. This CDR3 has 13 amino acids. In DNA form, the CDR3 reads TGTACCAACAGTTTACAGGGTCTGATCGAGCAGTACTTC. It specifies CTNSLQGLIEQYF.

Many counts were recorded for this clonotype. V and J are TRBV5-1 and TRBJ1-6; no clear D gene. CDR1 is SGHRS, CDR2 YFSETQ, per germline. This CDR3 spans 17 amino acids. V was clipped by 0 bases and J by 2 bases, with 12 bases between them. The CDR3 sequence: CASSLVLEGPYNSPLHF. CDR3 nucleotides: TGCGCCAGCAGCTTGGTACTGGAAGGACCCTATAATTCACCCCTCCACTTT.

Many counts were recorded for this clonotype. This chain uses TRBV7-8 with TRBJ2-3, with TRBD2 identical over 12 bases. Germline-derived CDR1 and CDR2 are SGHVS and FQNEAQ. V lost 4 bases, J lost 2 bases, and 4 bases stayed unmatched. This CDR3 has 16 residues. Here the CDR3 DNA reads TGTGCCAGCAGCTCCACTAGCGGGGGGACCACAGATACGCAGTATTTT. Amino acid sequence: CASSSTSGGTTDTQYF.

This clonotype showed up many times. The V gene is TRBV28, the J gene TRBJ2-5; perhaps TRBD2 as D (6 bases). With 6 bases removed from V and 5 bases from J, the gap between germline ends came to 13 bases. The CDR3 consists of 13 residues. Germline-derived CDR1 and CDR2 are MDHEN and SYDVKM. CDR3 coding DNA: TGTGCCAGCAGATTTGCGGGGCGGGAGACCCAGTACTTC. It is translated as CASRFAGRETQYF.

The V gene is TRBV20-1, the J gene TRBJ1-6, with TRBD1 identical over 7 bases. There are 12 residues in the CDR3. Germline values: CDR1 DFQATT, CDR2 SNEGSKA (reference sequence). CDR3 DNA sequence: TGCAGCTCCGGGACAGAAAATTCACCCCTCCACTTT. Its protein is CSSGTENSPLHF.

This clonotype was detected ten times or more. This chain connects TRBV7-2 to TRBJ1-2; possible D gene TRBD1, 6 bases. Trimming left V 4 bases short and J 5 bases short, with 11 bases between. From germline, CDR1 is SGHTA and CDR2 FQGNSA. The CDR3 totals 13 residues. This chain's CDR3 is CASSSPDRYGYTF. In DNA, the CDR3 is TGTGCCAGCAGCTCCCCGGACAGATATGGCTACACCTTC.

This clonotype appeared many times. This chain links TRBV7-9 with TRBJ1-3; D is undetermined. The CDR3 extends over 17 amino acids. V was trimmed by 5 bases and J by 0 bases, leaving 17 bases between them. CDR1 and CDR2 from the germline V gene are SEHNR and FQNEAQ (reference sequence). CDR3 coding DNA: TGTGCCAGCAGCCCGGTGGGCGCAGTTAGCTCTGGAAACACCATATATTTT. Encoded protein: CASSPVGAVSSGNTIYF. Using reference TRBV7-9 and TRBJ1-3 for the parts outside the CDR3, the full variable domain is DTGVSQNPRHKITKRGQNVTFRCDPISEHNRLYWYRQTLGQGPEFLTYFQNEAQLEKSRLLSDRFSAERPKGSFSTLEIQRTEQGDSAMYLCASSPVGAVSSGNTIYFGEGSWLTVV.

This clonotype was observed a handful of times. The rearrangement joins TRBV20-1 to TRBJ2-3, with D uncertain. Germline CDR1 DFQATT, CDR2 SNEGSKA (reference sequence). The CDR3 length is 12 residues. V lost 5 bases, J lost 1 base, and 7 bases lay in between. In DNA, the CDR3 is TGCAGTGCTCCGGACCGCACAGATACGCAGTATTTT. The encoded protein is CSAPDRTDTQYF.

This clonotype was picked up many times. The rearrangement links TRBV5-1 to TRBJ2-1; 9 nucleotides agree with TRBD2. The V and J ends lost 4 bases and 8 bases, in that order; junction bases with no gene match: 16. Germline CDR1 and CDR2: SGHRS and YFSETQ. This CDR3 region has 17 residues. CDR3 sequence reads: CASSPGGGRAIGDEQFF. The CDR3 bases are TGCGCCAGCAGCCCGGGAGGCGGGAGGGCCATCGGGGATGAGCAGTTCTTC.

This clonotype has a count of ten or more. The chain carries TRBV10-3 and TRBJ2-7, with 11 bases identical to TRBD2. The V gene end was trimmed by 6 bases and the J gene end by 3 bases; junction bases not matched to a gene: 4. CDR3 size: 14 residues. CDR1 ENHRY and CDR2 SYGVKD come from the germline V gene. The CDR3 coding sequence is TGTGCCATCAGCCCCGGGACTAGCGGCTACGAGCAGTACTTC. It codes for CAISPGTSGYEQYF.

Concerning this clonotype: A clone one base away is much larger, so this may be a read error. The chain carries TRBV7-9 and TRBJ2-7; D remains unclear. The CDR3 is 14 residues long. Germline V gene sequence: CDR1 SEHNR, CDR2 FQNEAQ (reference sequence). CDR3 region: CASSRKGSSYEKYF. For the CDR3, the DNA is TGTGCCAGCAGCCGAAAGGGCAGCTCCTACGAGAAGTACTTC.

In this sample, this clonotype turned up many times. The CDR3 reads CASSEAGGNQPQHF. In DNA, the CDR3 is TGTGCCAGCAGCGAGGCGGGAGGGAATCAGCCCCAGCATTTT. The chain links TRBV9 to TRBJ1-5; D is uncertain. Trimming pared 3 bases from V and 4 bases from J, leaving 11 bases between. CDR3 size: 14 residues. From germline, CDR1 is SGDLS and CDR2 YYNGEE.

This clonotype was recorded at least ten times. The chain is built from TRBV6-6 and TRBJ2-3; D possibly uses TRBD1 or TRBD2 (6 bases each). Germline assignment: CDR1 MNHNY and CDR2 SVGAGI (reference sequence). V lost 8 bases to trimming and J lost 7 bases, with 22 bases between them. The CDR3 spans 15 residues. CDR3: CASHNGGLEEHTQYF. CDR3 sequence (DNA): TGTGCCAGCCATAACGGGGGCTTAGAGGAGCATACGCAGTATTTT.

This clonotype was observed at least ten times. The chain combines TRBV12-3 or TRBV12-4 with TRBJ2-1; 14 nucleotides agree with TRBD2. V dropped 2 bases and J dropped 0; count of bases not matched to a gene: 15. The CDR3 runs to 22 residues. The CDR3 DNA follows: TGTGCCAGCAGTTTAAGGTTTGTTCGACTAGCGGGAGGGACGGGCTCCTACAATGAGCAGTTCTTC. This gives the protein CASSLRFVRLAGGTGSYNEQFF.

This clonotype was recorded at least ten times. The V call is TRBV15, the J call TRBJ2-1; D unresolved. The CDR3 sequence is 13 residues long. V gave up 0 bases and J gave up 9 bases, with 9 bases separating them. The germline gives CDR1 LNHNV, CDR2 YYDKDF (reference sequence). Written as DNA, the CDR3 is TGTGCCACCAGCAGAGAGGGGTTGGTTGAGCAGTTCTTC. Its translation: CATSREGLVEQFF.

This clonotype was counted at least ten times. CDR3 DNA sequence: TGTGCCAGCAGTTATTGGGGGGTAGGAGAGACCCAGTACTTC. Amino acid sequence: CASSYWGVGETQYF. This chain uses TRBV6-5 with TRBJ2-5; maybe TRBD2 (6 bases). The CDR3 sequence is 14 residues long. The germline V and J ends were trimmed by 3 bases and 4 bases, with 12 bases remaining between them. The V gene's germline CDR1 is MNHEY and CDR2 SVGAGI.

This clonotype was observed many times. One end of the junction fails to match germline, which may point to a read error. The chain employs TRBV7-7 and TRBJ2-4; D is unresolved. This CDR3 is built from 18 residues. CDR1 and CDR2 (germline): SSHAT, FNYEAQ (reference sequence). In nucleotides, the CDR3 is TGTGCTAGCAGCTTAGAGAGCATTTACAGTTCGGCCAAAAACATTCAGTACTTC. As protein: CASSLESIYSSAKNIQYF.

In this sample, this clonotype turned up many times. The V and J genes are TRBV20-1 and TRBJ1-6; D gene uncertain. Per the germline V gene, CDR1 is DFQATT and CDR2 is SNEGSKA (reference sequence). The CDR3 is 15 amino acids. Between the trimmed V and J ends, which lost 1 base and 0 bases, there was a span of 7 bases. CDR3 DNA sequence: TGCAGTGCTAGAGCGGGGAGCTCCTATAATTCACCCCTCCACTTT. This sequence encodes CSARAGSSYNSPLHF.

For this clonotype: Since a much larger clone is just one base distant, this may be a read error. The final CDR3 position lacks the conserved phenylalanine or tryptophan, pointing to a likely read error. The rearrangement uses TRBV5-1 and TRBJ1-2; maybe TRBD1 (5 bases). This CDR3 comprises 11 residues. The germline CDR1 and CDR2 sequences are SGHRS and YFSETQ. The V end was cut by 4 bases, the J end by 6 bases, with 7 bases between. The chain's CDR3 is CASSGQDGYTC. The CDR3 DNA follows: TGCGCCAGCAGCGGACAAGATGGCTACACCTGC.

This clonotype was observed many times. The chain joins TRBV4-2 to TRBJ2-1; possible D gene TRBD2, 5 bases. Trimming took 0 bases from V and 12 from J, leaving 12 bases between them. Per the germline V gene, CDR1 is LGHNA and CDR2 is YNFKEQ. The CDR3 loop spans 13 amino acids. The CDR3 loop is CASSQDTREGQFF. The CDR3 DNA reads TGTGCCAGCAGCCAAGATACCCGGGAAGGGCAGTTCTTC.

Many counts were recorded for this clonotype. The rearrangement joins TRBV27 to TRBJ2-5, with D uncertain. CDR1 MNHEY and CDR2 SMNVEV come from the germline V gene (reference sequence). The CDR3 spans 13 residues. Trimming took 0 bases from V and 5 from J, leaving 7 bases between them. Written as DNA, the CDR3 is TGTGCCAGCAGTTTATCCTTCTCCGAGACCCAGTACTTC. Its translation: CASSLSFSETQYF.

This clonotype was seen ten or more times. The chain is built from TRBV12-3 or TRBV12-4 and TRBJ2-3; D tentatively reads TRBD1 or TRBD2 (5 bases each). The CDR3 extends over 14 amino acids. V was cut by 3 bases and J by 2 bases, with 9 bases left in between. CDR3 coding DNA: TGTGCCAGCAGTTTCTTGGGGACCACAGATACGCAGTATTTT. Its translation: CASSFLGTTDTQYF.

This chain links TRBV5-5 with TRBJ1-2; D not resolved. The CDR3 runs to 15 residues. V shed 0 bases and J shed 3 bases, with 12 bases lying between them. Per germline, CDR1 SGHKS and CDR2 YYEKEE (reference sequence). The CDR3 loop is CASSLGVRLDYGYTF. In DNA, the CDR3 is TGTGCCAGCAGCTTGGGGGTCCGTCTGGACTATGGCTACACCTTC.